This entry concerns a single T cell receptor beta chain. Its antigen is as yet unknown. Primers: 60 Vbeta forward and 13 Jbeta reverse. Clones were read by immunoSEQ multiplex PCR, and TCRdb kept only the in-frame ones, dropping some. The sample has nearly 300,000 clones; just over 85% are singletons. This sample was included in a study of cytomegalovirus exposure and HLA in healthy donors. General observations from the study: The study carried out a later analysis of TCR beta sequences. It associated some 18,000 of them with specific HLA alleles at a false discovery rate of 0.05. Presence/absence analyses took donor sequencing depth as roughly uniform.

CDR1 is MGHDK, CDR2 SYGVNS, per germline. The CDR3 length is 15 residues. The V gene end was trimmed by 1 base and the J gene end by 4 bases; junction bases not matched to a gene: 6. The TCR was taken from a man aged 40-50 years in good health and CMV-seropositive. The chain employs TRBV25-1 and TRBJ1-2; 7 bases are a match to TRBD1. Sequencing used PBMCs. The CDR3 loop reads CASSESGRGAYGYTF. CDR3 nucleotide sequence: TGTGCCAGCAGTGAATCTGGCAGGGGGGCCTATGGCTACACCTTC.